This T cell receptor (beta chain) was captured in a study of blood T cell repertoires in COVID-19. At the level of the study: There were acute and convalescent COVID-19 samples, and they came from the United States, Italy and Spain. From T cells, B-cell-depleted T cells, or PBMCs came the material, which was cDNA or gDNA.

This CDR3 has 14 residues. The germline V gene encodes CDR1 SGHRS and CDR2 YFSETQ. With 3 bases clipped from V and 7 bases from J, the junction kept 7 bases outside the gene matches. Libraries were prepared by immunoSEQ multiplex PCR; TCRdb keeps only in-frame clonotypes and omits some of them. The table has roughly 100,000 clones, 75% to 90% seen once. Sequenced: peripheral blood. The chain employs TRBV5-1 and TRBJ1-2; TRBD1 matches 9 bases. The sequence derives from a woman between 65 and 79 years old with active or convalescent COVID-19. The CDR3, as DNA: TGCGCCAGCAGCTCCGGGACAGGGTTCTTTGGCTACACCTTC. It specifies CASSSGTGFFGYTF. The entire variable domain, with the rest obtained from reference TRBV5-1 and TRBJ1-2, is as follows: KAGVTQTPRYLIKTRGQQVTLSCSPISGHRSVSWYQQTPGQGLQFLFEYFSETQRNKGNFPGRFSGRQFSNSRSEMNVSTLELGDSALYLCASSSGTGFFGYTFGSGTRLTVV.